This T cell receptor beta chain derives from a study of CD8 T cells in Susac syndrome. The wider study: There were six sequenced Susac syndrome patients with active disease and eight or nine in remission.

With random hexamers, about 0.5 to 1 ug RNA was reverse transcribed. The TCR beta CDR3 was amplified by immunoSEQ multiplex PCR across 54 Vbeta, 13 Jbeta. TCRdb analysed the immunoSEQ multiplex PCR reads with MiXCR anew, one entry per CDR3 protein. The repertoire includes 240,000 or so distinct CDR3 sequences, about 95% of them detected once, and under 0.12% sits in the top ten. Germline values: CDR1 SQVTM, CDR2 ANQGSEA. The CDR3 spans 15 residues. V lost 0 bases and J lost 6, with 17 bases in between. TCR beta sequencing was performed on blood CD8+ and CD4+ T cells. Patients with Susac syndrome fulfilled recently defined diagnostic criteria for definite or probable disease.

This chain links TRBV29-1 with TRBJ1-1, with D possibly matching TRBD1 (5 bases). This receptor was identified in a human donor with Susac syndrome. Material for sequencing was CD4+ T cells from PBMCs. Here the CDR3 reads CSVEERTRDQPEAFF. The CDR3 nucleotides read TGCAGCGTTGAAGAAAGAACCCGGGACCAGCCTGAAGCTTTCTTT.